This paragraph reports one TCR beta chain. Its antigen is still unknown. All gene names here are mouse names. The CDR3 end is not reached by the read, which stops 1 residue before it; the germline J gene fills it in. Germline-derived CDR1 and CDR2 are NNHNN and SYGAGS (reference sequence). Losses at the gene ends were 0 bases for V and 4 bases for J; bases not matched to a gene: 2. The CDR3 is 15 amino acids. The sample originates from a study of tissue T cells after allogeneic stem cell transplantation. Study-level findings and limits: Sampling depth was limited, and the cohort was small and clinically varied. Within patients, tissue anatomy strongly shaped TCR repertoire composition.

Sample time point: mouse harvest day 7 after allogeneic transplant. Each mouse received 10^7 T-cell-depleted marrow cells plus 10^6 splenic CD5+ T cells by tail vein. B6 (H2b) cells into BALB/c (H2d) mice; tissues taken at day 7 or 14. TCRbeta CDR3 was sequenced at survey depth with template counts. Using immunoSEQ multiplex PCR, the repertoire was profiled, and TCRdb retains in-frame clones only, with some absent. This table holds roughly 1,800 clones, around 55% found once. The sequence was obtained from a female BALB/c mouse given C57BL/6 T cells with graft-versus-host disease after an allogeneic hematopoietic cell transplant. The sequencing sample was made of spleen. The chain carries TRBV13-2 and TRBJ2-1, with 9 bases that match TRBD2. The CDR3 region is CASGDGWGGYAEQFF. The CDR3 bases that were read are TGTGCCAGCGGTGATGGCTGGGGGGGTTATGCTGAGCAGTTC.